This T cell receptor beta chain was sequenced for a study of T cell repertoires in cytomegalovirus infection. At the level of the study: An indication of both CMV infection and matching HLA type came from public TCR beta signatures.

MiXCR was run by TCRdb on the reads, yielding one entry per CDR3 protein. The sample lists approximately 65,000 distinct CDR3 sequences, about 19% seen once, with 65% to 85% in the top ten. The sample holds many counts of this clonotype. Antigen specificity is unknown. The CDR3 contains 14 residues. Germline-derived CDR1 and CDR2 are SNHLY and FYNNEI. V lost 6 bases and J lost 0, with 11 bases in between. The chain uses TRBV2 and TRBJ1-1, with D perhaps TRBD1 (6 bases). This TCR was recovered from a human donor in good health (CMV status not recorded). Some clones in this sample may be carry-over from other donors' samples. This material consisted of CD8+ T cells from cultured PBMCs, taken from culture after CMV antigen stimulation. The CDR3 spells CASSPGVMNTEAFF. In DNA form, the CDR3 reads TGTGCCAGCAGCCCAGGGGTCATGAACACTGAAGCTTTCTTT.